The clone carrying this T cell receptor (beta chain) was counted at least ten times. What it binds is unknown. The source of the sample is a study of T-cell reconstitution after alpha-beta-depleted transplantation in children. Study-level findings and limits: Some patients' high day-60 TCRbeta diversity was traced to surviving recipient T cells and thymic progenitors. After one year, T-cell counts and TCRbeta diversity mostly came from new T cells. It was reported that alpha-beta T cells came from several hundred expanded graft clones (about two months after transplant).

This CDR3 spans 17 amino acids. V dropped 0 bases and J dropped 0; count of bases not matched to a gene: 7. Per germline, CDR1 SGHRS and CDR2 YFSETQ. The TCRbeta library was prepared with unique molecular identifiers. A single record per CDR3 protein comes from TCRdb applying MiXCR to the PCR reads. The sample holds 60,000 to 70,000 distinct CDR3 sequences, roughly 4.4% seen once. Sequencing used PBMCs, mostly from graft donor cells, obtained 180 days after TCRalphabeta/CD19-depleted stem cell transplant. The chain is built from TRBV5-1 and TRBJ2-3; 7 nucleotides match TRBD2. The origin of this receptor is a boy under two years old who had a stem cell transplant for acute myeloid leukemia, so the T cells may come from the graft donor. The CDR3: CASSLVASGASTDTQYF. The CDR3 region has the DNA TGCGCCAGCAGCTTGGTTGCTAGCGGTGCTAGCACAGATACGCAGTATTTT. Filled out from reference TRBV5-1 and TRBJ2-3, the complete variable domain reads KAGVTQTPRYLIKTRGQQVTLSCSPISGHRSVSWYQQTPGQGLQFLFEYFSETQRNKGNFPGRFSGRQFSNSRSEMNVSTLELGDSALYLCASSLVASGASTDTQYFGPGTRLTVL.